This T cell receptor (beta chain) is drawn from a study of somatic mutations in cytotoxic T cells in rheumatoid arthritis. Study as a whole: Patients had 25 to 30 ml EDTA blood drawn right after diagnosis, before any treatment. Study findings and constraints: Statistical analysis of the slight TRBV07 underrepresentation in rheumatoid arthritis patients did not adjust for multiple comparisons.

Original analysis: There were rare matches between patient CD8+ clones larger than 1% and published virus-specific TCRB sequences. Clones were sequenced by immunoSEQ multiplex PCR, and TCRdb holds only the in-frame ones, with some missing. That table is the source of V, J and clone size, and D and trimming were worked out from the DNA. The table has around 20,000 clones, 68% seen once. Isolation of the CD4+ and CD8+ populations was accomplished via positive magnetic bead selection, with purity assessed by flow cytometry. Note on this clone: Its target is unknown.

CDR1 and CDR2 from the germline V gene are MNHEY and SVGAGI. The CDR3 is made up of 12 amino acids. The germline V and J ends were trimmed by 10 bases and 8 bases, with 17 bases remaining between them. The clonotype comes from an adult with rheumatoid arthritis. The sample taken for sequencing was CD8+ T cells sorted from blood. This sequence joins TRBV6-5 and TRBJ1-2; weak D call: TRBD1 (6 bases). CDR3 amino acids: CATHRQDIGYTF. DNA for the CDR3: TGTGCCACCCACCGACAGGATATAGGCTACACCTTC.